The sequence of this T cell receptor beta chain was determined in a study of T cells expressing NK-cell markers (TCRdb year 2020). General notes on the study: TCR beta-chain repertoires were profiled in sorted CD3+CD56+NKG2C+, CD3+CD56+NKG2C- and CD3+CD56-NKG2C+ T-cell subsets from several donors. Among the eight sequenced donors, only one was HCMV-seronegative, while the other seven were HCMV-seropositive. All eight donors whose samples were sequenced were randomly selected healthy volunteers, three of them men and five women. The libraries were sequenced on Illumina HiSeq 2000/2500, MiSeq or NextSeq, producing 2 x 150 bp reads.

As for this clonotype: No antigen is known for it.

General findings and caveats noted by the study authors: Whether the expanded NKG2C-expressing T cell clones were specific for HCMV antigens remained unclear. In six or seven donors, the dominant CD3+CD56+NKG2C+ clonotypes ranked among the top 10 CD8+ clonotypes, making up about 1.0-7.5% of CD8+ T cells. Those dominant clonotypes were again the most abundant among CD3+CD56-NKG2C+ cells in a handful of donors, at about 28.3-65%.

Taken from cysteine to phenylalanine, the CDR3 has 17 residues. Only the protein is on record. CDR1 is given as LGHNA and CDR2 as YNFKEQ, both from the germline V gene. A commercial ELISA kit detecting HCMV-specific IgG in serum was used to determine HCMV serostatus. Ficoll density gradient centrifugation was used to isolate peripheral blood mononuclear cells from blood. TCRdb records Illumina HiSeq 2000 as the sequencer. The TCR beta cDNA libraries were made using 5'RACE template switching, a step that added both a universal primer site and unique molecular identifiers. cDNA synthesis was primed from the TCR beta constant segment, followed by two successive PCR amplification steps. As for the original processing: Reads were demultiplexed and grouped by UMI with MIGEC, and clonotypes were assembled and quantified with MiTCR. To exclude erroneous sequences, any TCR cDNA sequence not supported by at least two reads was discarded. The tcR package was used for downstream repertoire analysis, and clonotypes were matched across fractions by CDR3 nucleotide sequence plus V segment. Antigen specificity was annotated against VDJdb with VDJmatch, allowing one amino acid substitution in CDR3. TCRdb reprocessed the reads and assigns one entry to each CDR3 protein sequence, leaving out DNA. What appears here as the V and J calls and clone size reflects TCRdb's work, not the paper's. The sample's table lists a count of some 410,000 distinct CDR3 sequences. 7.3% of the sample comes from the top ten.

Sequenced sample: blood T cells: a sorted CD56 or NKG2C T cell subset, CD4+ or CD8+ T cells, or bulk PBMC T cells (not recorded which). Recombination connected TRBV4-2 to TRBJ2-7; the TCRdb call, TRBD1, lacks DNA for checking. The TCR was taken from a woman aged 18 to 69 in good health. This receptor carries the CDR3 CASSQGGAGVVGYEQYF.